This passage covers 22 T cell receptor beta chains from one sample sequenced in a study of vaccination effects on CD4 cells after COVID-19. Antigens of these TCRs are unknown. Following culture for about ten days, CD4+ T cells were isolated. It was two doses of either the BNT162b2 or mRNA-1273 vaccine that participants received. Method: immunoSEQ multiplex PCR; TCRdb's copy keeps in-frame clones and lacks some. This repertoire shows 35,000 to 55,000 clones, around 70% found once; its top ten account for over 8.5%. Sequences were derived from CD4+ T cells from PBMCs cultured without peptide, sampled after COVID-19 vaccination. The receptors stem from a human donor who received a COVID-19 vaccine.

The chain combines TRBV5-1 with TRBJ2-1, with TRBD2 identical over 12 bases. With 0 bases clipped from V and 7 bases from J, the junction kept 5 bases outside the gene matches. CDR1 and CDR2 from the germline V gene are SGHRS and YFSETQ. The CDR3 is made up of 16 amino acids. The CDR3 protein is CASSLALAGGRNEQFF. The CDR3 DNA sequence: TGCGCCAGCAGCTTGGCCCTAGCGGGAGGGCGGAATGAGCAGTTCTTC.

The gene calls are TRBV6-6 and TRBJ1-2; TRBD1 matches 7 bases. Germline CDR1 reads MNHNY; CDR2 reads SVGAGI (reference sequence). The V gene end was trimmed by 5 bases and the J gene end by 5 bases; junction bases not matched to a gene: 17. The CDR3 consists of 17 residues. The CDR3 spells CASSLETGTEVMYGYTF. CDR3 nucleotide sequence: TGTGCCAGCAGTCTCGAAACCGGGACAGAAGTTATGTATGGCTACACCTTC.

CDR3 DNA: TGTGCCATCAGATCGACAGGGGGCGATATCTCTGGAAACACCATATATTTT. Translation: CAIRSTGGDISGNTIYF. This chain links TRBV10-3 with TRBJ1-3; 10 bases align to TRBD1. Trimming cost V 6 bases and J 0 bases; bases outside gene matches: 8. Germline V gene sequence: CDR1 ENHRY, CDR2 SYGVKD. The CDR3 runs to 17 residues.

The V call is TRBV12-5, the J call TRBJ1-2; unclear D gene. V was trimmed by 7 bases and J by 4 bases, leaving 13 bases between them. The CDR3 totals 13 residues. Per germline, CDR1 LGHNT and CDR2 FRNRAP. The DNA of the CDR3 is TGTGCTAGTGCCATACAGAGCGGCTATGGCTACACCTTC. Residues: CASAIQSGYGYTF.

This chain uses TRBV12-5 with TRBJ1-4; a weak D match, TRBD1 (6 bases). CDR1 is LGHNT, CDR2 FRNRAP, per germline. There are 14 residues in the CDR3. V gave up 5 bases and J gave up 3 bases, with 10 bases separating them. The CDR3 DNA follows: TGTGCTAGTGGTCCACAGGGTGCTAATGAAAAACTGTTTTTT. This codes for CASGPQGANEKLFF.

The chain is built from TRBV5-4 and TRBJ1-1; D not certain. CDR1 and CDR2 from the germline V gene are SGHNT and YYREEE (reference sequence). The CDR3 runs 14 residues. The V and J ends lost 4 bases and 2 bases respectively, with 12 bases between them. The CDR3 is CASSPQTLNTEAFF. The CDR3 DNA reads TGTGCCAGCAGCCCCCAGACCCTTAACACTGAAGCTTTCTTT.

The count of this clone is one. The genes are TRBV6-1 and TRBJ2-7, with D perhaps assigned TRBD1 or TRBD2 (5 bases each). Germline V gene data show CDR1 as MNHNS and CDR2 as SASEGT. Between the trimmed V and J ends, which lost 2 bases and 6 bases, there was a span of 17 bases. This CDR3 is built from 15 residues. As DNA, the CDR3 is TGTGCCAGCAGTGAACCGGGGCAGGGAATCGGCGAGCAGTACTTC. It codes for CASSEPGQGIGEQYF.

The CDR3 DNA reads TGTGCCAGCAGCCCGAGCCGGGCCGCCGGTCCCCAGCATTTT. It specifies CASSPSRAAGPQHF. V usage is TRBV7-8 and J usage is TRBJ1-5; D unclear. This CDR3 is built from 14 residues. Trimming removed 5 bases at V and 10 bases at J, with 18 bases between. Per the germline V gene, CDR1 is SGHVS and CDR2 is FQNEAQ.

The V and J genes are TRBV21-1 and TRBJ2-3; the DNA was not used to check the table's D call, TRBD2. TRBV21-1 is a recognized pseudogene. This CDR3 has 15 amino acids. CDR3 sequence: CASSKGLARTDTQYF. The DNA for the CDR3 is TGTGCCAGCAGCAAGGGACTAGCCCGCACAGATACGCAGTATTTT.

The chain combines TRBV13 with TRBJ2-2; no firm D call. The germline CDR1 and CDR2 sequences are PRHDT and FYEKMQ (reference sequence). V was cut by 5 bases and J by 3 bases, with 13 bases left in between. The CDR3 consists of 15 residues. CDR3 nucleotides: TGTGCCAGCAGCCCCAGGCCTCTGGACACCGGGGAGCTGTTTTTT. This codes for CASSPRPLDTGELFF.

This rearrangement joins TRBV11-2 to TRBJ1-1; D uncertain. V lost 5 bases to trimming and J lost 3 bases, with 16 bases between them. The CDR3 contains 15 residues. Germline CDR1 and CDR2: SGHAT and FQNNGV. CDR3 coding DNA: TGTGCCAGCAGCACCCCCGCTGGGGATTACACTGAAGCTTTCTTT. Protein: CASSTPAGDYTEAFF.

V and J are TRBV5-4 and TRBJ2-3; 13 bases agree with TRBD2. The CDR3 is 17 amino acids. J lost 4 bases, V lost 4 bases, and 9 bases had no gene match. Germline assignment: CDR1 SGHNT and CDR2 YYREEE (reference sequence). CDR3 residues: CASSQGLAGPVADTQYF. In nucleotides, the CDR3 is TGTGCCAGCAGCCAGGGACTAGCGGGACCCGTTGCAGATACGCAGTATTTT.

This chain joins TRBV29-1 and TRBJ1-1; no firm D call. Germline lookup yields CDR1 SQVTM and CDR2 ANQGSEA. The germline V and J ends were trimmed by 4 bases and 0 bases, with 9 bases remaining between them. The CDR3 is 13 amino acids. The CDR3 DNA sequence: TGCAGCGTTGCAAGGCAGATGAACACTGAAGCTTTCTTT. It is translated as CSVARQMNTEAFF.

This chain links TRBV28 with TRBJ2-7, with 9 bases matching TRBD1. The germline gives CDR1 MDHEN, CDR2 SYDVKM. The ends lost 4 bases at V and 5 bases at J; junction bases unmatched: 9. CDR3 length: 15 residues. The CDR3 here is CASSSPGTGSHEQYF. The CDR3 DNA is TGTGCCAGCAGTTCCCCCGGGACAGGGTCCCACGAGCAGTACTTC.

This clone was counted between two and nine times. The V gene is TRBV13, the J gene TRBJ2-5; 16 bases map to TRBD2. CDR1 and CDR2 from the germline V gene are PRHDT and FYEKMQ (reference sequence). This CDR3 is 18 amino acids long. V lost 3 bases to trimming and J lost 3 bases; unmatched junction nucleotides: 7. The CDR3 DNA reads as TGTGCCAGCAGCTTCTCTCCGGGACTAGCGGGGGGGGAAGAGACCCAGTACTTC. This translates into CASSFSPGLAGGEETQYF. Full variable domain (remainder filled in from reference TRBV13 and TRBJ2-5): AAGVIQSPRHLIKEKRETATLKCYPIPRHDTVYWYQQGPGQDPQFLISFYEKMQSDKGSIPDRFSAQQFSDYHSELNMSSLELGDSALYFCASSFSPGLAGGEETQYFGPGTRLLVL.

This chain joins TRBV30 and TRBJ1-1; no clear D. V gave up 4 bases and J gave up 1 base, with 7 bases separating them. CDR1 is GTSNPN, CDR2 SVGIG, per germline (reference sequence). The CDR3 contains 12 residues. The CDR3 here is CAWTPANTEAFF. CDR3 sequence (DNA): TGTGCCTGGACGCCGGCGAACACTGAAGCTTTCTTT.

This chain uses TRBV7-9 with TRBJ2-3; 11 nucleotides match TRBD2. The V gene's germline CDR1 is SEHNR and CDR2 FQNEAQ (reference sequence). The CDR3 extends over 16 amino acids. The junction had 5 bases not matched to a gene; V was cut back by 4 bases and J by 2 bases. The CDR3 DNA sequence: TGTGCCAGCAGCTCATTGACTAGCGGGGCCACAGATACGCAGTATTTT. This translates into CASSSLTSGATDTQYF. Using reference TRBV7-9 and TRBJ2-3 for the parts outside the CDR3, the full variable domain is DTGVSQNPRHKITKRGQNVTFRCDPISEHNRLYWYRQTLGQGPEFLTYFQNEAQLEKSRLLSDRFSAERPKGSFSTLEIQRTEQGDSAMYLCASSSLTSGATDTQYFGPGTRLTVL.

The sample holds a few counts of this clone. This rearrangement joins TRBV6-1 to TRBJ2-1, with 9 bases aligning to TRBD2. Germline values: CDR1 MNHNS, CDR2 SASEGT. This CDR3 region has 15 residues. Trimming removed 2 bases from V and 9 bases from J; junction bases left unmatched: 8. As DNA, the CDR3 is TGTGCCAGCAGTGAAATGGCGGGGGGGTACGGTGAGCAGTTCTTC. Its translation: CASSEMAGGYGEQFF.

The chain carries TRBV11-2 and TRBJ2-1, with 7 bases matching TRBD1. Per germline, CDR1 SGHAT and CDR2 FQNNGV. V lost 6 bases to trimming and J lost 4 bases; unmatched junction nucleotides: 3. The CDR3 spans 13 residues. The CDR3 is CASRLGQYNEQFF. CDR3 DNA: TGTGCCAGCAGATTGGGACAGTACAATGAGCAGTTCTTC.

V gene TRBV2 combines with J gene TRBJ1-1, with D maybe TRBD1 (6 bases). Germline V lookup: CDR1 SNHLY, CDR2 FYNNEI. The CDR3 runs 13 residues. Trimming took 4 bases from V and 5 from J, leaving 11 bases between them. This CDR3 is CASSGEGGTEAFF. DNA for the CDR3: TGTGCCAGCAGTGGGGAGGGGGGAACTGAAGCTTTCTTT.

This clone was seen only once. The V and J genes are TRBV27 and TRBJ2-4; 10 bases map to TRBD2. Germline lookup yields CDR1 MNHEY and CDR2 SMNVEV (reference sequence). The CDR3 is 16 residues long. The V segment lost 4 bases and the J segment 0 bases; nucleotides outside the gene matches: 3. CDR3 sequence: CASSSPSGRAKNIQYF. The CDR3 region has the DNA TGTGCCAGCAGTTCACCTAGCGGGAGAGCCAAAAACATTCAGTACTTC.

This clone counts as medium-sized. The rearrangement joins TRBV27 to TRBJ1-5; D is possibly TRBD1 (5 bases). The CDR3 sequence is 16 residues long. V lost 6 bases, J lost 6 bases, and 21 bases lay in between. The V gene's germline CDR1 is MNHEY and CDR2 SMNVEV (reference sequence). CDR3 DNA sequence: TGTGCCAGCAGGTCCGACAGTGAAGGTTTTCGTCAGCCCCAGCATTTT. Its protein product is CASRSDSEGFRQPQHF.